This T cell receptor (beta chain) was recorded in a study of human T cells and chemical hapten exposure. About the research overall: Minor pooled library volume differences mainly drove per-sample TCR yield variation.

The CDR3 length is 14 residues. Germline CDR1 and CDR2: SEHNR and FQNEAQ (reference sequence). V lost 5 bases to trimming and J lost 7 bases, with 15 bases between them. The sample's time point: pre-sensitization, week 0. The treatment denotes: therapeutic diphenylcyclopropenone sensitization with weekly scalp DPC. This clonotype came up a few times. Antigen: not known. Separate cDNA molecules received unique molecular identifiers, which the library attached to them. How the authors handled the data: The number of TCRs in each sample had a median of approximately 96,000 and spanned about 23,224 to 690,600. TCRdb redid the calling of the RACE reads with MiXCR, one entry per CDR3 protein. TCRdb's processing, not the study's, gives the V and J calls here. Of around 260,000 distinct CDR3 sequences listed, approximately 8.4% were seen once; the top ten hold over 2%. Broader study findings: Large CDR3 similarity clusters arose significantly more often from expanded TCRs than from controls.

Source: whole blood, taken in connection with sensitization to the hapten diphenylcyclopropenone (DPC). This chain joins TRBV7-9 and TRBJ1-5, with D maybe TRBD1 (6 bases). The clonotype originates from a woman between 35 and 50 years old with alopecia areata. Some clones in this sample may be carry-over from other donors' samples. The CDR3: CASSGEGGRQPQHF. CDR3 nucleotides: TGTGCCAGCAGCGGCGAGGGGGGGCGGCAGCCCCAGCATTTT.